Listed below are T cell receptor beta chains from one sample, sequenced in a study of beta chain features in type 1 diabetes. TCRdb keeps only in-frame clones here, not all; method: immunoSEQ multiplex PCR. The sample carries hundreds of thousands of clones, about 16% recorded once. Sample: naive CD4+ T cells from blood. The receptors come from a man aged 18 to 35 in good health. The CDR3 runs from the conserved cysteine through the conserved F or W. A D gene is named only where the DNA matches it firmly. Rows may omit the clone size; those that give it use once, few, many or a size class.

-	14	TRBV15	TRBJ2-2	few	TGTGCCACCAGCAGTTCAGGAACGGGCGGGGAGCTGTTTTTT	CATSSSGTGGELFF
-	15	TRBV7-3	TRBJ1-1	-	TGTGCCAGCAGCTCCTGGATACACATGAACACTGAAGCTTTCTTT	CASSSWIHMNTEAFF
-	14	TRBV18	TRBJ1-4	-	TGTGCCAGCTCACCGGAGACACGAGGAGAAAAACTGTTTTTT	CASSPETRGEKLFF
TRBD1	14	TRBV7-2	TRBJ1-2	-	TGTGCCAGCACCCCGGACAGGGGATGGGTTGGCTACACCTTC	CASTPDRGWVGYTF
-	14	TRBV11-2	TRBJ2-5	-	TGTGCCAGCAGCCCGCGACAGCGGAGGGAGACCCAGTACTTC	CASSPRQRRETQYF
TRBD1	12	TRBV2	TRBJ2-3	few	TGTGCCAGCAGTGATCAGGGGGCGACGCAGTATTTT	CASSDQGATQYF
-	12	TRBV18	TRBJ1-4	-	TGTGCCAGCTCACCACCCGTCGAAAAACTGTTTTTT	CASSPPVEKLFF
TRBD1	15	TRBV9	TRBJ2-1	-	TGTGCCAGCAGCGTAGCAGGGGGCACCTACAATGAGCAGTTCTTC	CASSVAGGTYNEQFF
-	15	TRBV4-1	TRBJ2-2	-	TGCGCCAGCAGCCAAGCGCCAAAAGGGACCGGGGAGCTGTTTTTT	CASSQAPKGTGELFF
TRBD2	17	TRBV5-1	TRBJ2-7	once	TGCGCCAGCAGCACGCTCGTGTCGGGACTAGCGGGGGACGAGCAGTACTTC	CASSTLVSGLAGDEQYF
TRBD2	16	TRBV7-2	TRBJ2-1	few	TGTGCCAGCATACGATCTAGCGGGGGATCCTACAATGAGCAGTTCTTC	CASIRSSGGSYNEQFF
TRBD1	13	TRBV7-9	TRBJ1-2	-	TGTGCCAGCAGCCGGACAGGGCCCTATGGCTACACCTTC	CASSRTGPYGYTF
-	15	TRBV15	TRBJ1-4	-	TGTGCCACCAGCAGCGAGACCCCTTTGAAGGAAAAACTGTTTTTT	CATSSETPLKEKLFF
-	13	TRBV11-2	TRBJ1-2	few	TGTGCCAGCAGCCCCTCCTTGGTCTATGGCTACACCTTC	CASSPSLVYGYTF
-	15	TRBV6-5	TRBJ2-7	-	TGTGCCAGCCGGCCCAGCAGAACCCTCTCCTACGAGCAGTACTTC	CASRPSRTLSYEQYF
TRBD1	15	TRBV30	TRBJ1-1	few	TGTGCCTGGACCGAGGGACTGGGGCAGGGGGATGAAGCTTTCTTT	CAWTEGLGQGDEAFF
-	10	TRBV18	TRBJ2-5	few	TGTGCCAGCTCCGAAGAGACCCAGTACTTC	CASSEETQYF
-	13	TRBV30	TRBJ1-1	-	TGTGCCTGGGCCCCACAGGGATTCACTGAAGCTTTCTTT	CAWAPQGFTEAFF
-	15	TRBV21-1	TRBJ1-6	few	TGTGCCAGCAGCCCCACAGGCAAACGGAGTTCACCCCTCCACTTT	CASSPTGKRSSPLHF
TRBD2	16	TRBV4-2	TRBJ2-1	-	TGTGCCAGCAGCCAAGAAGCTCGCGGGAGCCCCGGTGAGCAGTTCTTC	CASSQEARGSPGEQFF
TRBD1	15	TRBV5-4	TRBJ2-5	-	TGTGCCAGCAGCTTGGGACAGGGGTTCCAAGAGACCCAGTACTTC	CASSLGQGFQETQYF
TRBD2	16	TRBV7-9	TRBJ2-3	-	TGTGCCAGCAGCCCCGGACTAGCGGGGTCCACAGATACGCAGTATTTT	CASSPGLAGSTDTQYF
-	14	TRBV7-9	TRBJ1-1	-	TGTGCCAGCAGCTTAGATTTGCAGGGCACTGAAGCTTTCTTT	CASSLDLQGTEAFF
TRBD2	16	TRBV4-2	TRBJ2-3	few	TGTGCCAGCAGCAAAGGGACTAGCGGGACCACAGATACGCAGTATTTT	CASSKGTSGTTDTQYF
-	12	TRBV5-6	TRBJ1-1	few	TGTGCCAGCCGGGTGGGTGGTACTGAAGCTTTCTTT	CASRVGGTEAFF
-	10	TRBV20-1	TRBJ1-1	-	TGCAGTGCTAGAAGTGGTGGAGCTTTCTTT	CSARSGGAFF
-	13	TRBV7-3	TRBJ2-7	-	TGTGCCAGCAGCTTGGGCAGAGCCTACGAGCAGTACTTC	CASSLGRAYEQYF
-	16	TRBV29-1	TRBJ2-6	few	TGCAGCGTCAATTCCCAGAGGGGCTCTGGGGCCAACGTCCTGACTTTC	CSVNSQRGSGANVLTF
-	14	TRBV9	TRBJ1-1	few	TGTGCCAGCAGCGCAGACGGCGGGAACACTGAAGCTTTCTTT	CASSADGGNTEAFF
-	13	TRBV6-5	TRBJ2-3	-	TGTGCCAGCAGTTCTGACTGGACAGATACGCAGTATTTT	CASSSDWTDTQYF
-	15	TRBV15	TRBJ1-2	-	TGTGCCACCAGCAGAGAGACCCAGGCCCACTATGGCTACACCTTC	CATSRETQAHYGYTF
-	15	TRBV11-1	TRBJ2-6	few	TGTGCCAGCAGCTTAGTAGGGATTGGGGCCAACGTCCTGACTTTC	CASSLVGIGANVLTF
-	14	TRBV15	TRBJ2-5	-	TGTGCCACCAGCAGAGGGGGGCGAGGGGAGACCCAGTACTTC	CATSRGGRGETQYF
TRBD1	15	TRBV5-6	TRBJ2-4	few	TGTGCCAGCAGCCTGCTGGGACAGGGGAAAAACATTCAGTACTTC	CASSLLGQGKNIQYF
TRBD1	15	TRBV28	TRBJ1-5	-	TGTGCCAGCAGTTGGGAGGACAGGGGCGATCAGCCCCAGCATTTT	CASSWEDRGDQPQHF
-	14	TRBV4-3	TRBJ2-7	few	TGCGCCAGCAGCCAAGAAGGGGGGCTCTCCGAGCAGTACTTC	CASSQEGGLSEQYF
-	14	TRBV7-2	TRBJ2-2	-	TGTGCCAGCAGCTTAATGCAGAACACCGGGGAGCTGTTTTTT	CASSLMQNTGELFF